The source of this TCR beta chain is a study of T cell responses to AZD1222 COVID-19 vaccine. Comments on this clone: Its antigen remains unidentified.

This CDR3 region has 13 residues. Germline lookup yields CDR1 SGHNT and CDR2 YYREEE (reference sequence). After removal of 3 bases from V and 5 bases from J, the junction contained 5 bases not matched to a gene. Study-level findings and limits: Most donors were white British and more were female, and clonal diversity was possibly underestimated. The breadth and depth of Spike-specific TCRs increased once two AZD1222 doses had been given.

Whether given at about 4 or about 12 weeks, second doses were pooled. Profiled with immunoSEQ multiplex PCR; TCRdb holds only in-frame clones, not every one. The sample carries some 180,000 clones, around 88% recorded once. The receptor was derived from an adult who received the AZD1222 COVID-19 vaccine. Here the sequenced sample was peripheral blood, taken 28 days after the second AZD1222 dose. This chain links TRBV5-4 with TRBJ2-7; 7 positions match TRBD1. CDR3 sequence (DNA): TGTGCCAGCAGCTCGACAGGGCACCACGAGCAGTACTTC. Amino acids: CASSSTGHHEQYF.